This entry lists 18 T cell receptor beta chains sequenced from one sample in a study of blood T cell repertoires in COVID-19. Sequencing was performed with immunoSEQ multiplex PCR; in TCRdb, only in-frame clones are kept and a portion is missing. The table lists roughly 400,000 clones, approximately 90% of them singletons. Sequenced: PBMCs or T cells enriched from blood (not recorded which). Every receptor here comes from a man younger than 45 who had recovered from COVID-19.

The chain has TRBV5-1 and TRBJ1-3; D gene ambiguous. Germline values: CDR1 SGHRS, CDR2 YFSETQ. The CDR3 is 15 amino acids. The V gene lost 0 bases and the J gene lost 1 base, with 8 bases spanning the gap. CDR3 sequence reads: CASSLVAGSGNTIYF. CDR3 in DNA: TGCGCCAGCAGCTTGGTTGCGGGTTCTGGAAACACCATATATTTT.

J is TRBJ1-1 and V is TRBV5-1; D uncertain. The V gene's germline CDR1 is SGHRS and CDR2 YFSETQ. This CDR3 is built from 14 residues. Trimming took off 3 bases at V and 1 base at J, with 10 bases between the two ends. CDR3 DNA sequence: TGCGCCAGCAGCTGGACCGGGAGGAACACTGAAGCTTTCTTT. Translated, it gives CASSWTGRNTEAFF.

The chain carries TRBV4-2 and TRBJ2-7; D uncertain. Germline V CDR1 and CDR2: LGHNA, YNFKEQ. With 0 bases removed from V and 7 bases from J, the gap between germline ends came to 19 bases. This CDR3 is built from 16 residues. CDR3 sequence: CASSQEGSPRVEEQYF. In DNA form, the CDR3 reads TGTGCCAGCAGCCAAGAAGGTTCCCCTAGAGTGGAGGAGCAGTACTTC.

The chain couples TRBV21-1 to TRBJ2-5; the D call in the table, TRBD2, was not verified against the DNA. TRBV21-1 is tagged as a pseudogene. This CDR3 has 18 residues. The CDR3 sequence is CASSKGEGSGLAKETQYF. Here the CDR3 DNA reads TGTGCCAGCAGCAAAGGGGAGGGCTCTGGACTAGCTAAAGAGACCCAGTACTTC.

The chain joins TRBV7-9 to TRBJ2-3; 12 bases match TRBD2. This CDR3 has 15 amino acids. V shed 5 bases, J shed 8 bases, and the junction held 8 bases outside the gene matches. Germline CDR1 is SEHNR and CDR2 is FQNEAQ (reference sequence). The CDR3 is CASSPTSGSIVTQYF. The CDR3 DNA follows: TGTGCCAGCAGCCCGACTAGCGGGAGTATTGTTACGCAGTATTTT.

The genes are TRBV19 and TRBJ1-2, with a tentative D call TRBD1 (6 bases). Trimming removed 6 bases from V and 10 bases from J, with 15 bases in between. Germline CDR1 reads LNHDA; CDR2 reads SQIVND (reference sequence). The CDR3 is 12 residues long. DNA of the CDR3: TGTGCCAGTAGGAGGGCACAGGGATTCTACACCTTC. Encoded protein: CASRRAQGFYTF.

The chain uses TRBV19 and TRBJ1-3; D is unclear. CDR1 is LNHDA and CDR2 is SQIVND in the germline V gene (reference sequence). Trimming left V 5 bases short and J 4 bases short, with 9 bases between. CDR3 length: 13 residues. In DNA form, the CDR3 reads TGTGCCAGTAGTCTCGAGTTGGGAAACACCATATATTTT. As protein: CASSLELGNTIYF.

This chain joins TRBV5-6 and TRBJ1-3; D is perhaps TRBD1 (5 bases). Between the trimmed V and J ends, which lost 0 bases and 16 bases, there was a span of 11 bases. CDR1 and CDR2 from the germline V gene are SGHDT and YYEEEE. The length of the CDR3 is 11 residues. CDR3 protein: CASSLGQILYF. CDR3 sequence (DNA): TGTGCCAGCAGCTTGGGACAGATTCTGTATTTT.

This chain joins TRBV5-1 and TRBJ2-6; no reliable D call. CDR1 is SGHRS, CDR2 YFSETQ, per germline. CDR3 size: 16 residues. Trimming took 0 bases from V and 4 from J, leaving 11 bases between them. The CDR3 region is CASSLVQSSGANVLTF. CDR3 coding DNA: TGCGCCAGCAGCTTGGTCCAGTCCTCGGGGGCCAACGTCCTGACTTTC.

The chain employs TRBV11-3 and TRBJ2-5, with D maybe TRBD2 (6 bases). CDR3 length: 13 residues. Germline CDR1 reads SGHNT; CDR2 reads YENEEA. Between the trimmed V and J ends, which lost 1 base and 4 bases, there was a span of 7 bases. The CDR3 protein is CASSLGGAETQYF. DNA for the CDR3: TGTGCCAGCAGCTTAGGCGGGGCAGAGACCCAGTACTTC. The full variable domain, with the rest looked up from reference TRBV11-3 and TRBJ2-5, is EAGVVQSPRYKIIEKKQPVAFWCNPISGHNTLYWYLQNLGQGPELLIRYENEEAVDDSQLPKDRFSAERLKGVDSTLKIQPAELGDSAVYLCASSLGGAETQYFGPGTRLLVL.

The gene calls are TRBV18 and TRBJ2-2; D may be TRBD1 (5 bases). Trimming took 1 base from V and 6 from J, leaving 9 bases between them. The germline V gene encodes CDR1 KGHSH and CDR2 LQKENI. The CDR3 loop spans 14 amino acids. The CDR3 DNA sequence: TGTGCCAGCTCACCACAGAAGGGGTCCGGGGAGCTGTTTTTT. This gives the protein CASSPQKGSGELFF.

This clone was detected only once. The CDR3 DNA is TGCGCCAGCAGCCAAGGAGGACAGGCCCATCAGCCCCAGCATTTT. It translates to CASSQGGQAHQPQHF. The rearrangement links TRBV4-1 to TRBJ1-5, with 7 nucleotides matching TRBD1. With V trimmed by 1 base and J by 5 bases, 5 bases remained unmatched. The CDR3 extends over 15 amino acids. CDR1 is MGHRA, CDR2 YSYEKL, per germline.

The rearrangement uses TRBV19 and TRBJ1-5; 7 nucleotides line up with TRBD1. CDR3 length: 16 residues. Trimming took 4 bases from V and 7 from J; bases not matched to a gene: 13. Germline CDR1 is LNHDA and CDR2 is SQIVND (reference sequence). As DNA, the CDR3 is TGTGCCAGTAGTACTCTCGCAACAGGGGTGTTGCAGCCCCAGCATTTT. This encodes CASSTLATGVLQPQHF.

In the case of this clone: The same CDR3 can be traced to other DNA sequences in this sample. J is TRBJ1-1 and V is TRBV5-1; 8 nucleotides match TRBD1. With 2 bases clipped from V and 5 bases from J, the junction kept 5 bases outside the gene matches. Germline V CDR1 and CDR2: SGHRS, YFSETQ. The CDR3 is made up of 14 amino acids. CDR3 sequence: CASSFLDRETEAFF. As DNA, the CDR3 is TGCGCCAGCAGCTTCTTGGACAGGGAAACTGAAGCTTTCTTT.

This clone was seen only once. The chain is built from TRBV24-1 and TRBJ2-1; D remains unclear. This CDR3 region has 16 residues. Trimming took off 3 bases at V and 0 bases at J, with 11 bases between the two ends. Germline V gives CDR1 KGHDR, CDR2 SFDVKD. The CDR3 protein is CATSDLSTVSYNEQFF. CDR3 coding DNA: TGTGCCACCAGTGATCTGAGTACGGTCTCCTACAATGAGCAGTTCTTC.

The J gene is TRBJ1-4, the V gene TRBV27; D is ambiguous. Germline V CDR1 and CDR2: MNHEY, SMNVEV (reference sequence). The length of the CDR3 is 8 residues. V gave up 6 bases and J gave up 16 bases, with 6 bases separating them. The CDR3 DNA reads TGTGCCAGCAGCTCTCCGTTTTTT. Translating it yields CASSSPFF.

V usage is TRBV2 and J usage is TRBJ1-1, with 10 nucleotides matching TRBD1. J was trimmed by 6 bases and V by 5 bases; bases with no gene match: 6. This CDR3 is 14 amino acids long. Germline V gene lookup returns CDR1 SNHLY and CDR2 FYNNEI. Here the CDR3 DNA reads TGTGCCAGCAGTACGGGACAGGGGTTGGCTGAAGCTTTCTTT. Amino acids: CASSTGQGLAEAFF. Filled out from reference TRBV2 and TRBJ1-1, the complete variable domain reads EPEVTQTPSHQVTQMGQEVILRCVPISNHLYFYWYRQILGQKVEFLVSFYNNEISEKSEIFDDQFSVERPDGSNFTLKIRSTKLEDSAMYFCASSTGQGLAEAFFGQGTRLTVV.

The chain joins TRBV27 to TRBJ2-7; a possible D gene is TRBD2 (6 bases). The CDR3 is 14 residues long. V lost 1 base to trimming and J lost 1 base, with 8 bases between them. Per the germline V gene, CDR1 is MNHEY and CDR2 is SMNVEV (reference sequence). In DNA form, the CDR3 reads TGTGCCAGCAGTTTATTTGCGGGGTCCTACGAGCAGTACTTC. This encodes CASSLFAGSYEQYF.